A single sample is the source of the 18 T cell receptor beta chains below, sequenced in a study of T cells in women clearing cervical HPV infection. This table comes from immunoSEQ multiplex PCR, and its TCRdb copy is limited to in-frame clones, with some not included. Its table lists over 20,000 clones. Sample: blood buffy coat. The receptors here all came from a woman aged 18 to 75 with a cervical HPV16 infection that either progressed to CIN3+ or cleared (not recorded which).

Note on this clone: The read ends 3 residues shy of where the CDR3 ends; the end is completed using the germline J gene. This chain uses TRBV11-2 with TRBJ2-2; 10 bases align to TRBD1. With 3 bases clipped from V and 6 bases from J, the junction kept 4 bases outside the gene matches. The CDR3 is 15 amino acids. CDR1 and CDR2 (germline): SGHAT, FQNNGV. The CDR3 bases that were read are TGTGCCAGCAGCTTCGGGACAGGGGCGGCCGGGGAG. Translation gives CASSFGTGAAGE. The whole CDR3 sequence reads CASSFGTGAAGELFF.

For this clone: The sequence runs out 3 residues before the end of the CDR3; the remainder is reconstructed from the germline J gene. The gene calls are TRBV10-2 and TRBJ2-7; the D gene is possibly TRBD1 (6 bases). Trimming took 5 bases from V and 2 from J, leaving 16 bases between them. Germline loops: CDR1 WSHSY, CDR2 SAAADI. This CDR3 contains 15 residues. The CDR3 DNA, read in part, is TGCGCCAGCAGTATCCCGGGACATGTGACCTACGAG. Its translation: CASSIPGHVTYE. The CDR3 reads in full as CASSIPGHVTYEQYF.

Concerning this clone itself: The CDR3 end lies 3 residues beyond the end of the read and is filled in from the germline J gene. This sequence joins TRBV11-1 and TRBJ2-7; 8 nucleotides line up with TRBD2. This CDR3 has 15 residues. Germline CDR1 SGHAT, CDR2 FQDESV (reference sequence). With V trimmed by 4 bases and J by 1 base, 6 bases remained unmatched. The sequenced part of the CDR3 DNA is TGTGCCAGCAGCTCCCCAGCGGGGGAGTCCTACGAG. As protein: CASSSPAGESYE. The complete CDR3 protein is CASSSPAGESYEQYF.

Turning to this clone: The read ends 3 residues early relative to the CDR3; the germline J gene fills the gap. The chain has TRBV5-8 and TRBJ1-4, with D perhaps matching TRBD1 (5 bases). Germline CDR1 is SGHTS and CDR2 is YDEGEE. The V end was cut by 4 bases, the J end by 3 bases, with 13 bases between. This CDR3 spans 15 amino acids. The CDR3 region is CASSRRGEPNEKLFF. The covered CDR3 bases are TGTGCCAGCAGCCGTCGGGGGGAACCTAATGAAAAA.

In regard to this clone: The CDR3 extends 3 residues past the end of the read, so its final part is completed from the germline J gene. The chain has TRBV6-2 or TRBV6-3 and TRBJ2-1; weak D call: TRBD1 (6 bases). V was shortened by 5 bases and J by 7 bases, with 18 bases between the two germline ends. This CDR3 spans 15 amino acids. Germline CDR1 MNHEY, CDR2 SVGEGT. The CDR3 region is CASSRSWARGNEQFF. Partial CDR3 DNA: TGTGCCAGCAGTCGGTCCTGGGCGAGGGGGAATGAG.

Concerning this clone: The CDR3 goes on 3 residues after the read ends, and that part is filled in from the germline J gene. The chain combines TRBV5-1 with TRBJ1-1; 8 bases are a match to TRBD1. The ends lost 4 bases at V and 4 bases at J; junction bases unmatched: 9. CDR1 is SGHRS and CDR2 is YFSETQ in the germline V gene. The CDR3 totals 15 residues. CDR3 DNA (partial): TGCGCCAGCAGCCTGACGGGACAGGTCCTCACTGAA. The encoded protein is CASSLTGQVLTE. The whole CDR3 region reads CASSLTGQVLTEAFF.

Concerning this clone itself: Read sequence stops 3 residues before the CDR3 end, and the germline J gene provides the missing end. The rearrangement links TRBV2 to TRBJ2-3; 11 nucleotides match TRBD2. CDR3 size: 13 residues. J was trimmed by 8 bases and V by 6 bases; bases with no gene match: 4. CDR1 SNHLY and CDR2 FYNNEI come from the germline V gene. CDR3 amino acids: CASRGTSGGTQYF. Incomplete CDR3 DNA: TGTGCCAGCAGGGGGACTAGCGGCGGTACG.

Incomplete CDR3 DNA: TGTGCCAGTAGCCCAGACAGGGAAGGCAAAAAA. Its translation: CASSPDREGKK. The CDR3 as a whole reads CASSPDREGKKLFF. This sequence joins TRBV19 and TRBJ1-4, with TRBD1 identical over 7 bases. The read comes to an end 3 residues before the CDR3 does, leaving the germline J gene to fill in the end. CDR1 and CDR2 from the germline V gene are LNHDA and SQIVND (reference sequence). This CDR3 comprises 14 residues. V gave up 6 bases and J gave up 9 bases; unmatched junction bases: 10.

Notes on this clone: The CDR3 is cut off 3 residues early in the read; its end comes from the germline J gene. The chain uses TRBV19 and TRBJ2-4; D may be TRBD2 (6 bases). The V end was cut by 6 bases, the J end by 3 bases, with 15 bases between. The CDR3 has 15 residues. The germline CDR1 and CDR2 sequences are LNHDA and SQIVND (reference sequence). Partial CDR3 DNA: TGTGCCAGTAGGGGGCTGGGGGGTGGCAAAAACATT. Translating it yields CASRGLGGGKNI. The entire CDR3 sequence reads CASRGLGGGKNIQYF.

As for this clone: The read terminates 3 residues before the CDR3 end, so the remaining end is supplied by the germline J gene. The chain couples TRBV30 to TRBJ2-1, with D possibly matching TRBD2 (5 bases). V shed 5 bases and J shed 7 bases, with 15 bases lying between them. Germline V gives CDR1 GTSNPN, CDR2 SVGIG (reference sequence). This CDR3 contains 13 residues. This CDR3 reads CAWASRAANEQFF. The sequenced CDR3 bases are TGTGCCTGGGCGAGTAGAGCGGCTAATGAG.

Comments on this clone: The CDR3 is cut off 3 residues early in the read; its end comes from the germline J gene. The chain recombines TRBV5-1 with TRBJ2-5; a possible D gene is TRBD2 (5 bases). CDR3 length: 16 amino acids. Germline CDR1 and CDR2: SGHRS and YFSETQ. The V end was cut by 0 bases, the J end by 5 bases, with 17 bases between. CDR3 sequence reads: CASSLVASRSHETQYF. Incomplete CDR3 DNA: TGCGCCAGCAGCTTGGTAGCTAGCAGGAGTCACGAGACC.

Comments on this clone: Sequencing ends 3 residues short of the CDR3 end; the germline J gene provides the rest. This rearrangement joins TRBV20-1 to TRBJ1-2; TRBD1 is a possible D gene (5 bases). Looked up from germline, CDR1 is DFQATT and CDR2 is SNEGSKA (reference sequence). The ends were cut back, 0 bases at V and 4 bases at J, with 15 bases in the middle. The CDR3 sequence is 15 residues long. The sequenced CDR3 bases are TGCAGTGCTAGAGATTTTCCAGGGATATCCTATGGC. Translating gives CSARDFPGISYG. The full-length CDR3 reads as CSARDFPGISYGYTF.

As concerns this clone: Read coverage stops 3 residues before the CDR3 terminus; the germline J gene supplies the remainder. The rearrangement joins TRBV19 to TRBJ2-7; 8 bases match TRBD2. The CDR3 runs 15 residues. The trim removed 5 bases at V and 4 bases at J, leaving 10 bases unmatched. Looked up from germline, CDR1 is LNHDA and CDR2 is SQIVND (reference sequence). The DNA read from the CDR3 is TGTGCCAGTAGTTCCAGCGGGAGCATCGGATACGAG. Translation gives CASSSSGSIGYE. The full-length CDR3 reads as CASSSSGSIGYEQYF.

Concerning this clone itself: The read terminates 3 residues before the CDR3 end, so the remaining end is supplied by the germline J gene. The chain links TRBV5-8 to TRBJ1-3; TRBD1 matches 7 bases. With 7 bases clipped from V and 4 bases from J, the junction kept 8 bases outside the gene matches. There are 14 residues in the CDR3. Germline values: CDR1 SGHTS, CDR2 YDEGEE. The CDR3 region is CASFYRGSGNTIYF. The covered CDR3 bases are TGTGCCAGCTTTTACAGGGGTTCCGGAAACACC.

With respect to this clone: Read coverage stops 3 residues before the CDR3 terminus; the germline J gene supplies the remainder. This chain links TRBV20-1 with TRBJ2-1, with 8 positions matching TRBD2. Germline values: CDR1 DFQATT, CDR2 SNEGSKA (reference sequence). V lost 4 bases and J lost 5; bases outside the gene matches: 10. The length of the CDR3 is 15 residues. The CDR3 DNA, read in part, is TGCAGTGCTACGCCGGGGCTAGCGGGCAACAATGAG. Its translation: CSATPGLAGNNE. The complete CDR3 protein is CSATPGLAGNNEQFF.

A note on this clone: Read coverage stops 3 residues before the CDR3 terminus; the germline J gene supplies the remainder. The gene calls are TRBV19 and TRBJ1-3; possibly TRBD1 for D (5 bases). Germline CDR1 is LNHDA and CDR2 is SQIVND (reference sequence). The CDR3 is 14 amino acids. V was clipped by 8 bases and J by 4 bases, with 15 bases between them. Here the CDR3 reads CASSGRGRGNTIYF. CDR3 DNA (partial): TGTGCCAGTTCGGGCCGGGGGAGAGGAAACACC.

About this clone itself: The CDR3 end falls 3 residues outside the read, so it is completed with the germline J gene. The chain is built from TRBV5-1 and TRBJ2-1; 8 nucleotides match TRBD2. Germline V gene data show CDR1 as SGHRS and CDR2 as YFSETQ. The junction had 3 bases not matched to a gene; V was cut back by 2 bases and J by 2 bases. CDR3 size: 15 residues. Partial CDR3 DNA: TGCGCCAGCAGCTTCTCCGGGGGGGCCTACAATGAG. Translating it yields CASSFSGGAYNE. The complete CDR3 sequence is CASSFSGGAYNEQFF.

Regarding this clone: The observed sequence ends 3 residues before the CDR3 terminus, with the missing tail filled in from the germline J gene. The V call is TRBV6-2 or TRBV6-3, the J call TRBJ2-7, with 7 bases fitting TRBD1. V dropped 3 bases and J dropped 1; count of bases not matched to a gene: 12. The CDR3 has 17 amino acids. CDR1 and CDR2 (germline): MNHEY, SVGEGT. The CDR3 protein is CASSYAKGQAESYEQYF. The DNA read from the CDR3 is TGTGCCAGCAGTTATGCTAAAGGACAGGCTGAGTCCTACGAG.